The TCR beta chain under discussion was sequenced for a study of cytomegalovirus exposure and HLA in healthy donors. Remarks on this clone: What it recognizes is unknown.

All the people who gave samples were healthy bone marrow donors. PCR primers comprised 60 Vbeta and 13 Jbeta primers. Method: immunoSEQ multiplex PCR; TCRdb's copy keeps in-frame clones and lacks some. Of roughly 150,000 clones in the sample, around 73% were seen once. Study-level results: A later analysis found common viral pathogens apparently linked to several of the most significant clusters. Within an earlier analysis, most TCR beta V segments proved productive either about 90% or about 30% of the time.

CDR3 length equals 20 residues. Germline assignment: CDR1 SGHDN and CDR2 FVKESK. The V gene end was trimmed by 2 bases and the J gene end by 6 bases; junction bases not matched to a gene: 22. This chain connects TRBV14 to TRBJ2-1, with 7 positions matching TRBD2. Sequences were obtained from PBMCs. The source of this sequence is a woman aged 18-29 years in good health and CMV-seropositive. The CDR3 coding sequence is TGTGCCAGCAGCCAACCGGACCGCGGACTAGTCGTTTCCCCTATCAATGAGCAGTTCTTC. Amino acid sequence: CASSQPDRGLVVSPINEQFF.